Each of the 19 T cell receptor beta chains below was sequenced from the same sample in a study of cytomegalovirus exposure and HLA in healthy donors. The PCR was carried out with 60 Vbeta primers and 13 Jbeta primers. Measured with immunoSEQ multiplex PCR; TCRdb has only the in-frame clones, and not every one. The table lists some 130,000 clones, over 50% of them singletons. The specimen sequenced was PBMCs. These receptors were taken from a human donor in good health.

This clone has only one observation. This chain joins TRBV6-1 and TRBJ2-7; the D gene is possibly TRBD2 (6 bases). The ends were cut back, 11 bases at V and 2 bases at J, with 19 bases in the middle. Germline CDR1 and CDR2: MNHNS and SASEGT. This CDR3 region has 14 residues. The CDR3 protein is CASSGLQLPYEQYF. CDR3 coding DNA: TGTGCCTCCAGCGGGCTACAACTGCCCTACGAGCAGTACTTC.

This clone was recorded only once. The chain has TRBV5-6 and TRBJ2-1, with D unclear. The germline CDR1 and CDR2 sequences are SGHDT and YYEEEE. This CDR3 spans 12 amino acids. V lost 4 bases and J lost 5, with 7 bases in between. CDR3 amino acids: CASSLINNEQFF. Written as DNA, the CDR3 is TGTGCCAGCAGCCTTATTAACAATGAGCAGTTCTTC.

J is TRBJ1-5 and V is TRBV18; TRBD1 is a possible D gene (5 bases). The CDR3 runs to 15 residues. The V gene lost 3 bases and the J gene lost 7 bases, with 16 bases spanning the gap. Germline values: CDR1 KGHSH, CDR2 LQKENI. In DNA form, the CDR3 reads TGTGCCAGCTCACCCAGTGTAGGGGCGAGCCAGCCCCAGCATTTT. Protein: CASSPSVGASQPQHF.

This clone has just one count. The chain uses TRBV18 and TRBJ2-5; 10 bases map to TRBD1. With the DNA end fitting TRBJ2-7 better, the J assignment may be wrong. Germline CDR1 and CDR2: KGHSH and LQKENI. CDR3 length equals 15 residues. CDR3 in DNA: TGTGCCAGCTCACCGAGGGGACAGGGGAGCTACGAGCAGTACTTC. Residues: CASSPRGQGSYEQYF.

The chain has TRBV29-1 and TRBJ2-5; D unclear. Germline loops: CDR1 SQVTM, CDR2 ANQGSEA. The CDR3 covers 10 residues. The germline V and J ends were trimmed by 5 bases and 5 bases, with 6 bases remaining between them. Here the CDR3 reads CSVYVETQYF. The CDR3 nucleotides are TGCAGCGTTTATGTCGAGACCCAGTACTTC.

The chain joins TRBV7-8 to TRBJ2-2, with TRBD1 identical over 12 bases. Germline V lookup: CDR1 SGHVS, CDR2 FQNEAQ. V lost 5 bases, J lost 4 bases, and 5 bases stayed unmatched. This CDR3 contains 16 residues. This chain's CDR3 is CASSKGQGAGTGELFF. The DNA for the CDR3 is TGTGCCAGCAGCAAGGGACAGGGGGCTGGCACCGGGGAGCTGTTTTTT.

This clone was seen a handful of times. The rearrangement links TRBV7-4 to TRBJ1-5; D uncertain. Per germline, CDR1 SGHVT and CDR2 SQSDAQ. The CDR3 is made up of 14 amino acids. Trimming shortened V by 6 bases and J by 1 base, and 10 bases separated the two germline ends. CDR3 coding DNA: TGTGCCAGCAGGGGCGAGCTGAGCAATCAGCCCCAGCATTTT. It specifies CASRGELSNQPQHF.

V is TRBV9 and J is TRBJ1-2; 7 bases fit TRBD1. Germline lookup yields CDR1 SGDLS and CDR2 YYNGEE. The length of the CDR3 is 14 residues. V shed 0 bases, J shed 3 bases, and the junction held 2 bases outside the gene matches. CDR3 residues: CASSVGDSYYGYTF. Here the CDR3 DNA reads TGTGCCAGCAGCGTAGGGGACAGCTACTATGGCTACACCTTC.

This clone has more than one count but fewer than ten. The chain couples TRBV9 to TRBJ1-1; no definite D call. CDR1 is SGDLS and CDR2 is YYNGEE in the germline V gene. V gave up 0 bases and J gave up 7 bases, with 7 bases separating them. The CDR3 has 12 residues. The CDR3 DNA sequence: TGTGCCAGCAGCGTAGGCGAGGGTGAAGCTTTCTTT. It encodes CASSVGEGEAFF.

The genes are TRBV10-1 and TRBJ2-1; 10 nucleotides agree with TRBD2. Germline V gene data show CDR1 as WNHNN and CDR2 as SYGVQD (reference sequence). J gave up 7 bases and V 5 bases, and 5 bases lay outside the gene matches. The length of the CDR3 is 14 residues. The CDR3, as DNA: TGCGCCAGCAGTTCTAGCGGGAGAGTAAATGAGCAGTTCTTC. Encoded protein: CASSSSGRVNEQFF.

The rearrangement links TRBV9 to TRBJ2-1; D is unresolved. This CDR3 region has 15 residues. CDR1 is SGDLS and CDR2 is YYNGEE in the germline V gene. The V end lost 0 bases, the J end lost 0 bases, and 7 bases lay between the germline ends. CDR3 sequence (DNA): TGTGCCAGCAGCGTAGCTGGCATCTCCTACAATGAGCAGTTCTTC. Amino acid sequence: CASSVAGISYNEQFF.

This sequence joins TRBV19 and TRBJ2-7, with D possibly being TRBD2 (6 bases). The ends were cut back, 5 bases at V and 4 bases at J, with 12 bases in the middle. Germline V gene sequence: CDR1 LNHDA, CDR2 SQIVND (reference sequence). The CDR3 runs 13 residues. CDR3 nucleotides: TGTGCCAGTAGTCTGGGGGGTGGTTACGAGCAGTACTTC. This sequence encodes CASSLGGGYEQYF.

The chain carries TRBV7-2 and TRBJ1-2; D perhaps matches TRBD1 (6 bases). The CDR3 is 13 residues long. The germline CDR1 and CDR2 sequences are SGHTA and FQGNSA. V lost 5 bases and J 6 bases, leaving 13 bases between the germline ends. The CDR3 loop is CASSPNRQDGYTF. The CDR3 region has the DNA TGTGCCAGCAGCCCCAACCGACAGGATGGCTACACCTTC.

This clone has just a few counts. The gene calls are TRBV6-1 and TRBJ1-1; D is undetermined. V was clipped by 5 bases and J by 5 bases, with 6 bases between them. The CDR3 spans 11 residues. Germline V gives CDR1 MNHNS, CDR2 SASEGT. CDR3 sequence: CASSTRTEAFF. Written as DNA, the CDR3 is TGTGCCAGCAGTACGCGGACTGAAGCTTTCTTT.

The V gene is TRBV9, the J gene TRBJ2-1; perhaps TRBD1 as D (7 bases). Per the germline V gene, CDR1 is SGDLS and CDR2 is YYNGEE. CDR3 length equals 14 residues. V was cut by 3 bases and J by 3 bases, with 10 bases left in between. CDR3 nucleotide sequence: TGTGCCAGCAGCGGCGGGACAGTCTACAATGAGCAGTTCTTC. It yields the protein CASSGGTVYNEQFF.

The gene calls are TRBV9 and TRBJ2-7; 11 positions match TRBD2. CDR1 is SGDLS, CDR2 YYNGEE, per germline. J lost 5 bases, V lost 2 bases, and 9 bases had no gene match. The CDR3 covers 16 residues. This chain's CDR3 is CASSVPSGTSGNEQYF. CDR3 DNA sequence: TGTGCCAGCAGCGTCCCGTCCGGGACTAGCGGAAACGAGCAGTACTTC. Based on the CDR3 plus reference TRBV9 and TRBJ2-7, the full variable domain is DSGVTQTPKHLITATGQRVTLRCSPRSGDLSVYWYQQSLDQGLQFLIQYYNGEERAKGNILERFSAQQFPDLHSELNLSSLELGDSALYFCASSVPSGTSGNEQYFGPGTRLTVT.

The V call is TRBV5-5, the J call TRBJ2-2; 11 bases agree with TRBD2. In germline, CDR1 is SGHKS, CDR2 YYEKEE (reference sequence). The CDR3 is 16 amino acids. V shed 5 bases and J 6 bases; nucleotides not matched to a gene: 9. CDR3 sequence: CASSGVAGGPAGELFF. The CDR3 DNA follows: TGTGCCAGCAGTGGGGTAGCGGGAGGGCCGGCCGGGGAGCTGTTTTTT.

The table lists this clone with a few counts. V usage is TRBV7-8 and J usage is TRBJ2-2; 7 bases agree with TRBD1. This CDR3 has 16 amino acids. Germline CDR1 SGHVS, CDR2 FQNEAQ. Trimming at V came to 0 bases and at J to 1 base, leaving 2 bases not matched to a gene. CDR3 amino acids: CASSLAGGKNTGELFF. The DNA of the CDR3 is TGTGCCAGCAGCTTAGCAGGGGGCAAGAACACCGGGGAGCTGTTTTTT. Drawing the rest from reference TRBV7-8 and TRBJ2-2, the complete variable domain is GAGVSQSPRYKVAKRGQDVALRCDPISGHVSLFWYQQALGQGPEFLTYFQNEAQLDKSGLPSDRFFAERPEGSVSTLKIQRTQQEDSAVYLCASSLAGGKNTGELFFGEGSRLTVL.

The J gene is TRBJ2-7, the V gene TRBV5-1; TRBD2 might be the D (6 bases). This CDR3 comprises 15 residues. Trimming took 3 bases from V and 1 from J, leaving 14 bases between them. Germline CDR1 is SGHRS and CDR2 is YFSETQ. CDR3 residues: CASSSGNSGSYEQYF. CDR3 coding DNA: TGCGCCAGCAGCTCTGGCAATAGCGGATCCTACGAGCAGTACTTC. Full variable domain (remainder filled in from reference TRBV5-1 and TRBJ2-7): KAGVTQTPRYLIKTRGQQVTLSCSPISGHRSVSWYQQTPGQGLQFLFEYFSETQRNKGNFPGRFSGRQFSNSRSEMNVSTLELGDSALYLCASSSGNSGSYEQYFGPGTRLTVT.